In this sample, the clone carrying this T cell receptor beta chain turned up many times. Its target is unknown. Attached unique molecular identifiers marked individual cDNA molecules. TCRdb re-analysed the 5' RACE reads in MiXCR, keeping a single row per CDR3 protein. The sample has fewer than 110,000 distinct CDR3 sequences; 11% are singletons. The sample originates from a study of early T cells in non-severe SARS-CoV-2 infection. Study-wide results and caveats: Anti-spike CD8 specificities were favored by VDJdb matching, whose results missed private and CD4 specificities.

This CDR3 has 12 residues. CDR1 is LNHDA and CDR2 is SQIVND in the germline V gene (reference sequence). V lost 7 bases, J lost 2 bases, and 8 bases lay in between. The V and J genes are TRBV19 and TRBJ1-1, with D unresolved. Input material: whole blood. The receptor's source is an adult who was a healthcare worker with PCR-confirmed SARS-CoV-2 infection or an uninfected control (not recorded which). CDR3 loop: CASNQVNTEAFF. CDR3 nucleotides: TGTGCCAGTAATCAGGTAAACACTGAAGCTTTCTTT. Full variable domain (rest looked up from reference TRBV19 and TRBJ1-1): DGGITQSPKYLFRKEGQNVTLSCEQNLNHDAMYWYRQDPGQGLRLIYYSQIVNDFQKGDIAEGYSVSREKKESFPLTVTSAQKNPTAFYLCASNQVNTEAFFGQGTRLTVV.